This T cell receptor beta chain derives from a study of shared clonotypes between healthy human individuals. Overall study findings and caveats: There were few donors, and this limited the genetic and exposure-history diversity represented. Only blood was sampled; tissue repertoires likely differ.

Only in-frame clones appear in the TCRdb table, and some are missing; sequencing was by immunoSEQ multiplex PCR. The data contain about 2 million clones, 95% of them singletons. As to this clone: Its antigen is unidentified.

Every donor was a Caucasian adult from Nashville, Tennessee. The germline CDR1 and CDR2 sequences are SGHTA and FQGNSA. Trimming took 9 bases from V and 6 from J; bases not matched to a gene: 7. The CDR3 contains 14 residues. The genes are TRBV7-2 and TRBJ2-1; 11 bases fit TRBD2. The specimen was naive CD4+ T cells sorted from blood. Subset: CD45RA+ positively selected. The sequence was collected from a man aged 18 to 35 in good health. CDR3 nucleotide sequence: TGTGCCAGTAACCTAGCGGGGGGCTTCAATGAGCAGTTCTTC. Its translation is CASNLAGGFNEQFF.